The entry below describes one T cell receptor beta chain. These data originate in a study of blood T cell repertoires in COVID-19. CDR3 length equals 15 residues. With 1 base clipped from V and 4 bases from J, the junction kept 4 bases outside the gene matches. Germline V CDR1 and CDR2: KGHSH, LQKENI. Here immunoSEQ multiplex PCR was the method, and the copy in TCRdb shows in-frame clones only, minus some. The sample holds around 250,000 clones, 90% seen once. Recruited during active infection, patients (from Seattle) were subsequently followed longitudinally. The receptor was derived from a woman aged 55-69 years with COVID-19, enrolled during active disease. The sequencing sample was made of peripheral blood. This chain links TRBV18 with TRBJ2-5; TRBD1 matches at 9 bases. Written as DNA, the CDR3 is TGTGCCAGCTCACCACTTTACAGGGGGCGAGAGACCCAGTACTTC. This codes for CASSPLYRGRETQYF. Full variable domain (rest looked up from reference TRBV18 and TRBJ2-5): NAGVMQNPRHLVRRRGQEARLRCSPMKGHSHVYWYRQLPEEGLKFMVYLQKENIIDESGMPKERFSAEFPKEGPSILRIQQVVRGDSAAYFCASSPLYRGRETQYFGPGTRLLVL.